These T cell receptor beta chains were read from a single sample in a study of blood T cell repertoires in COVID-19. The method was immunoSEQ multiplex PCR; TCRdb's version includes in-frame clones alone and lacks a portion of them. The sample has about 92,000 clones; roughly nine tenths are singletons. Sample: peripheral blood. These receptors all come from a human donor with active COVID-19. The donor label of this sample is uncertain. Both conserved end residues are part of each CDR3. D genes are given only for firm matches. Expanded clones are given a class, and other clones once, few, many or no size at all.

CDR3 DNA: TGCGCCAGCAGCCTACGGACAGGGATCGCGAACTATGGCTACACCTTC; CDR3 protein: CASSLRTGIANYGYTF; D gene: TRBD1; V gene: TRBV4-1; clone size: -; J gene: TRBJ1-2
CDR3 DNA: TGTGCCAGTACCGCCTACGGGACAACGAACACTGAAGCTTTCTTT; CDR3 protein: CASTAYGTTNTEAFF; D gene: -; V gene: TRBV19; clone size: -; J gene: TRBJ1-1
CDR3 DNA: TGCGCCAGCAGCTATACAGGGGGCGCAAACACTGAAGCTTTCTTT; CDR3 protein: CASSYTGGANTEAFF; D gene: TRBD1; V gene: TRBV5-1; clone size: -; J gene: TRBJ1-1
CDR3 DNA: TGTGCCAGCAGCCAAGATGTGGCTGGCAATGGCTACACCTTC; CDR3 protein: CASSQDVAGNGYTF; D gene: -; V gene: TRBV4-2; clone size: -; J gene: TRBJ1-2
CDR3 DNA: TGCAGTGCTAGTCCAGCGGGGGGCTCCCGAGGAGAGACCCAGTACTTC; CDR3 protein: CSASPAGGSRGETQYF; D gene: TRBD2; V gene: TRBV20-1; clone size: -; J gene: TRBJ2-5
CDR3 DNA: TGTGCCAGCAGACCCGACAGGAACACCGGGGAGCTGTTTTTT; CDR3 protein: CASRPDRNTGELFF; D gene: -; V gene: TRBV21-1; clone size: -; J gene: TRBJ2-2
CDR3 DNA: TGTGCCACCAGTGATCCCCGACACCTAGGGGAGCTGTTTTTT; CDR3 protein: CATSDPRHLGELFF; D gene: -; V gene: TRBV24-1; clone size: -; J gene: TRBJ2-2
CDR3 DNA: TGTGCCAGCAAAACGACAGGATTCGGCTACACCTTC; CDR3 protein: CASKTTGFGYTF; D gene: -; V gene: TRBV12-3/TRBV12-4; clone size: -; J gene: TRBJ1-2
CDR3 DNA: TGCGCCAGCAGCCCTACGACACCTAACACCGGGGAGCTGTTTTTT; CDR3 protein: CASSPTTPNTGELFF; D gene: -; V gene: TRBV5-1; clone size: -; J gene: TRBJ2-2
CDR3 DNA: TGTGCCAGCAGCGTAGCAGCAGGGGGTTCTAATGAAAAACTGTTTTTT; CDR3 protein: CASSVAAGGSNEKLFF; D gene: TRBD1; V gene: TRBV9; clone size: -; J gene: TRBJ1-4
CDR3 DNA: TGTGCCAGCAGCCTGGGCATAAGGACAGGGGCCAACTATGGCTACACCTTC; CDR3 protein: CASSLGIRTGANYGYTF; D gene: TRBD1; V gene: TRBV9; clone size: -; J gene: TRBJ1-2
CDR3 DNA: TGTGCCAGTAGTACGAGCGGGGGGGCACAAGAGACCCAGTACTTC; CDR3 protein: CASSTSGGAQETQYF; D gene: TRBD2; V gene: TRBV19; clone size: -; J gene: TRBJ2-5
CDR3 DNA: TGTGCCAGCAGCTTCGGGACAGGGGCGATTGAGCAGTTCTTC; CDR3 protein: CASSFGTGAIEQFF; D gene: TRBD1; V gene: TRBV5-4; clone size: once; J gene: TRBJ2-1
CDR3 DNA: TGCGCCAGCAGTCAAGCGACTAGCGGGGGGGCTGACGAGCAGTACTTC; CDR3 protein: CASSQATSGGADEQYF; D gene: TRBD2; V gene: TRBV5-1; clone size: -; J gene: TRBJ2-7
CDR3 DNA: TGTGCCAGCAGTACAGGGGGCGAGGCAGATACGCAGTATTTT; CDR3 protein: CASSTGGEADTQYF; D gene: TRBD1; V gene: TRBV9; clone size: -; J gene: TRBJ2-3
CDR3 DNA: TGTGCCAGCAGCGATGGACTAGCGGGGGGGATCTACGAGCAGTACTTC; CDR3 protein: CASSDGLAGGIYEQYF; D gene: TRBD2; V gene: TRBV9; clone size: -; J gene: TRBJ2-7
CDR3 DNA: TGCGCCAGCAGCTTGGCCGTGGGGGACAGGGCGAACACTGAAGCTTTCTTT; CDR3 protein: CASSLAVGDRANTEAFF; D gene: TRBD1; V gene: TRBV5-1; clone size: -; J gene: TRBJ1-1
CDR3 DNA: TGTGCCAGCAGTAGGGACAGGGCCAATTCACCCCTCCACTTT; CDR3 protein: CASSRDRANSPLHF; D gene: TRBD1; V gene: TRBV2; clone size: -; J gene: TRBJ1-6
CDR3 DNA: TGTGCCAGCAGACAGGGGAACCTCAATGAGCAGTTCTTC; CDR3 protein: CASRQGNLNEQFF; D gene: TRBD1; V gene: TRBV27; clone size: -; J gene: TRBJ2-1
CDR3 DNA: TGTGCCAGCAGCTTGGGCGGGGCCGGACCCTCCTACGAGCAGTACTTC; CDR3 protein: CASSLGGAGPSYEQYF; D gene: -; V gene: TRBV5-8; clone size: -; J gene: TRBJ2-7
CDR3 DNA: TGCGCCAGCAGCTACCAGAGCGGGGTAAATCATGGCTACACCTTC; CDR3 protein: CASSYQSGVNHGYTF; D gene: -; V gene: TRBV5-1; clone size: -; J gene: TRBJ1-2
CDR3 DNA: TGTGCCAGCAGTCTAGGACTGTATAATTCACCCCTCCACTTT; CDR3 protein: CASSLGLYNSPLHF; D gene: -; V gene: TRBV6-6; clone size: once; J gene: TRBJ1-6
CDR3 DNA: TGTGCCAGCGCCGGGGGGCGGAACACCGGGGAGCTGTTTTTT; CDR3 protein: CASAGGRNTGELFF; D gene: -; V gene: TRBV6-5; clone size: few; J gene: TRBJ2-2
CDR3 DNA: TGTGCCAGCAGCGCGACAGGGTATGGCAATCAGCCCCAGCATTTT; CDR3 protein: CASSATGYGNQPQHF; D gene: TRBD1; V gene: TRBV9; clone size: -; J gene: TRBJ1-5
CDR3 DNA: TGCGCCAGCGGGCCCCGAGGGTTTGATGAGCAGTTCTTC; CDR3 protein: CASGPRGFDEQFF; D gene: -; V gene: TRBV5-1; clone size: -; J gene: TRBJ2-1
CDR3 DNA: TGTGCCAGCAGTCCTCGATGGACAGAAGCCTACGAGCAGTACTTC; CDR3 protein: CASSPRWTEAYEQYF; D gene: -; V gene: TRBV6-5; clone size: -; J gene: TRBJ2-7
CDR3 DNA: TGTGCCAGCAGCTCCAGGGGGTACAGCAATCAGCCCCAGCATTTT; CDR3 protein: CASSSRGYSNQPQHF; D gene: TRBD1; V gene: TRBV5-8; clone size: -; J gene: TRBJ1-5
CDR3 DNA: TGTGCCAGCAGCCCTACTAGCGGGGAGGGCGAGCAGTACTTC; CDR3 protein: CASSPTSGEGEQYF; D gene: TRBD2; V gene: TRBV9; clone size: -; J gene: TRBJ2-7
CDR3 DNA: TGCGCCAGCAGTGGGGGACAGAGGGAGACCCAGTACTTC; CDR3 protein: CASSGGQRETQYF; D gene: TRBD1; V gene: TRBV10-1; clone size: -; J gene: TRBJ2-5
CDR3 DNA: TGTGCCAGCAGTAGACCGGGACAGCACTCCTACGAGCAGTACTTC; CDR3 protein: CASSRPGQHSYEQYF; D gene: TRBD1; V gene: TRBV6-5; clone size: once; J gene: TRBJ2-7
CDR3 DNA: TGTGCCAGCAGGCCCGGGGGGGGGAACTATGGCTACACCTTC; CDR3 protein: CASRPGGGNYGYTF; D gene: -; V gene: TRBV6-6; clone size: -; J gene: TRBJ1-2
CDR3 DNA: TGTGCCAGCAGTCCAACCCCCCAGGGGTTCACTGAAGCTTTCTTT; CDR3 protein: CASSPTPQGFTEAFF; D gene: -; V gene: TRBV28; clone size: -; J gene: TRBJ1-1
CDR3 DNA: TGTGCCAGCAGCCGGGCAGCCTCCTATAATTCACCCCTCCACTTT; CDR3 protein: CASSRAASYNSPLHF; D gene: -; V gene: TRBV3-1/TRBV3-2; clone size: once; J gene: TRBJ1-6
CDR3 DNA: TGTGCCAGCAGCTTAACAGTCGGGAGCCCCCAGCATTTT; CDR3 protein: CASSLTVGSPQHF; D gene: -; V gene: TRBV7-3; clone size: -; J gene: TRBJ1-5
CDR3 DNA: TGTGCCAGTCGGGCTTACAGGGGCAATCAGCCCCAGCATTTT; CDR3 protein: CASRAYRGNQPQHF; D gene: -; V gene: TRBV6-5; clone size: -; J gene: TRBJ1-5
CDR3 DNA: TGTGCCAGTAGTACCAGACAGGGAAGGGCAGATACGCAGTATTTT; CDR3 protein: CASSTRQGRADTQYF; D gene: TRBD1; V gene: TRBV19; clone size: -; J gene: TRBJ2-3
CDR3 DNA: TGTGCCAGTAGTATACCGGGACACGAGAACACTGAAGCTTTCTTT; CDR3 protein: CASSIPGHENTEAFF; D gene: -; V gene: TRBV19; clone size: -; J gene: TRBJ1-1
CDR3 DNA: TGCGCCAGCAGCAGGAACCAGGGAGGGCAAACTGAAGCTTTCTTT; CDR3 protein: CASSRNQGGQTEAFF; D gene: -; V gene: TRBV5-1; clone size: -; J gene: TRBJ1-1
CDR3 DNA: TGTGCCAGCAGTTTAGCGGGAGGGAGGTTCGCTGAAGCTTTCTTT; CDR3 protein: CASSLAGGRFAEAFF; D gene: -; V gene: TRBV27; clone size: -; J gene: TRBJ1-1
CDR3 DNA: TGTGCCAGCAGCTTAGTCGGGACAGGGGAAAAACTGTTTTTT; CDR3 protein: CASSLVGTGEKLFF; D gene: TRBD1; V gene: TRBV7-2; clone size: -; J gene: TRBJ1-4
CDR3 DNA: TGTGCCAGCAGTTCCCCGGGTCGGGAGCAGTTCTTC; CDR3 protein: CASSSPGREQFF; D gene: -; V gene: TRBV28; clone size: -; J gene: TRBJ2-1
CDR3 DNA: TGTGCCAGCAAACTCTCGGACAGGGCTCCGTATGGCTACACCTTC; CDR3 protein: CASKLSDRAPYGYTF; D gene: TRBD1; V gene: TRBV27; clone size: -; J gene: TRBJ1-2